Included here is one T cell receptor (beta chain) sequence, with context. Antigen specificity is unknown. Target depth was 1 in 200,000 to 1 in 1 million T cells, about 10x per clonotype. Clones were sequenced by immunoSEQ multiplex PCR, and TCRdb holds only the in-frame ones, with some missing. The sample shows approximately 130,000 clones, 80% to 85% of them seen only once. The data belong to a study of cytotoxic CD8 clonotypes in ibrutinib-treated CLL. Study-wide background: After median about 71 months, approximately 14 stayed in remission, around twelve progressed; responses approximately 24 partial, 2 complete. Overall study results and limits: An increase in clonality occurred at ibrutinib response, followed by a return toward baseline at progression.

The CDR3 covers 14 residues. Germline CDR1 SGHTA, CDR2 FQGNSA. Unmatched junction bases numbered 8, after V lost 1 base and J lost 13 bases. This sample comprised PBMCs, obtained after 24 months of ibrutinib treatment. The chain has TRBV7-2 and TRBJ2-5; TRBD2 matches 11 bases. This receptor was identified in a human donor with chronic lymphocytic leukemia. DNA for the CDR3: TGTGCCAGCAGCTTAGAGGGGACTAGCGGACGGGGGTACTTC. Translation gives CASSLEGTSGRGYF.